This T cell receptor (beta chain) was recorded in a study of cytomegalovirus exposure and HLA in healthy donors. The overall study: Unique TCRs numbering about 85 million, obtained from HLA-typed donors, made up an early data release.

The V gene lost 1 base and the J gene lost 3 bases, with 7 bases spanning the gap. The germline gives CDR1 SGHAT, CDR2 FQNNGV. This CDR3 has 13 amino acids. Study-wide results and caveats: An observed cluster of highly shared sequence variants was recorded as a likely sequencing artifact. The study carried out a later analysis of TCR beta sequences. It associated around 17,000 of them with specific HLA alleles at a false discovery rate of 0.05. It was reportedly the case that the classifier diagnosed cytomegalovirus status with high specificity and sensitivity.

PCR employed 60 Vbeta and 13 Jbeta primers. Clones were read by immunoSEQ multiplex PCR, and TCRdb kept only the in-frame ones, dropping some. The sample holds 160,000 or so clones, approximately 72% seen once. Ten or more counts support this clone. What it recognizes is unknown. The sample carries other DNA sequences with the same CDR3. Source material: PBMCs. The chain links TRBV11-2 to TRBJ2-7; perhaps TRBD1 as D (6 bases). The TCR sequence derives from a human donor in good health. The CDR3 protein is CASSLGQVYEQYF. The CDR3, as DNA: TGTGCCAGCAGCTTAGGACAGGTCTACGAGCAGTACTTC.